The 31 T cell receptor beta chains below all came from one sample that was sequenced in a study of OX40 agonist ivuxolimab in advanced cancers. Only in-frame clones appear in the TCRdb table, and some are missing; sequencing was by immunoSEQ multiplex PCR. The sample includes about 62,000 clones, more than 65% of them seen just once. This material consisted of CD4+ or CD8+ T cells sorted from blood, taken in a trial of the OX40 agonist ivuxolimab. These receptors were taken from an adult with an advanced solid tumor such as melanoma, head and neck, liver or kidney cancer.

The chain recombines TRBV28 with TRBJ2-7; TRBD2 matches at 11 bases. The ends lost 5 bases at V and 10 bases at J; junction bases unmatched: 4. The length of the CDR3 is 12 residues. The germline V gene has CDR1 MDHEN and CDR2 SYDVKM. CDR3 nucleotides: TGTGCCAGCAGTCTTCTAGCGGGGGGTCAGTACTTC. Its translation is CASSLLAGGQYF.

There are a few counts of this clone. The chain carries TRBV4-2 and TRBJ1-5; D is unclear. V was pared by 4 bases and J by 4 bases, with 8 bases between. Germline CDR1 and CDR2: LGHNA and YNFKEQ. The CDR3 runs 13 residues. The DNA of the CDR3 is TGTGCCAGCAGCCCAGAACCTAATCAGCCCCAGCATTTT. Its translation: CASSPEPNQPQHF.

The chain joins TRBV19 to TRBJ1-3; 12 bases match TRBD1. The length of the CDR3 is 18 residues. In germline, CDR1 is LNHDA, CDR2 SQIVND (reference sequence). V gave up 3 bases and J gave up 0 bases; unmatched junction bases: 6. The CDR3 is CASSIRGQGASSGNTIYF. The CDR3 DNA sequence: TGTGCCAGTAGTATTAGGGGACAGGGGGCCAGCTCTGGAAACACCATATATTTT.

The J gene is TRBJ1-3, the V gene TRBV5-6; tentatively, D is TRBD1 (5 bases). The CDR3 contains 15 residues. The V end was cut by 4 bases, the J end by 0 bases, with 11 bases between. CDR1 SGHDT and CDR2 YYEEEE come from the germline V gene. As DNA, the CDR3 is TGTGCCAGCAGCGACGACAGAATCTCTGGAAACACCATATATTTT. Its translation is CASSDDRISGNTIYF.

CDR3 amino acids: CASSLSGADEKLFF. The CDR3 DNA reads as TGCGCCAGCTCCCTGTCAGGGGCGGATGAAAAACTGTTTTTT. The V and J genes are TRBV5-1 and TRBJ1-4; TRBD1 is a possible D gene (6 bases). Trimming pared 7 bases from V and 6 bases from J, leaving 16 bases between. Germline values: CDR1 SGHRS, CDR2 YFSETQ. The CDR3 runs to 14 residues.

DNA of the CDR3: TGTGCCAGCAGCCCCGCCGGGACAGGGGGTGAAAAACTGTTTTTT. The encoded protein is CASSPAGTGGEKLFF. The chain combines TRBV28 with TRBJ1-4; 11 positions agree with TRBD1. The CDR3 has 15 residues. Germline lookup yields CDR1 MDHEN and CDR2 SYDVKM. V shed 6 bases and J 7 bases; nucleotides not matched to a gene: 7.

The V and J genes are TRBV29-1 and TRBJ1-4; D remains ambiguous. Trimming left V 4 bases short and J 8 bases short, with 11 bases between. Germline CDR1 is SQVTM and CDR2 is ANQGSEA. This CDR3 has 12 residues. For the CDR3, the DNA is TGCAGCGTTGTCGGCAGCGAAGAAAAACTGTTTTTT. Protein product: CSVVGSEEKLFF.

This clone was seen a handful of times. CDR3 in DNA: TGTGCCAGCAGCTTAGCTCCCACGGACCAGTACTTC. Amino acid sequence: CASSLAPTDQYF. The chain couples TRBV7-2 to TRBJ2-7; no clear D gene. V lost 0 bases, J lost 10 bases, and 10 bases lay in between. Germline V CDR1 and CDR2: SGHTA, FQGNSA. The CDR3 loop spans 12 amino acids.

The genes are TRBV7-6 and TRBJ2-2; 11 positions agree with TRBD1. CDR3 length equals 17 residues. The junction had 9 bases not matched to a gene; V was cut back by 5 bases and J by 4 bases. Germline V gene data show CDR1 as SGHVS and CDR2 as FNYEAQ. CDR3 sequence: CASSQQPGTGGTGELFF. CDR3 sequence (DNA): TGTGCCAGCAGCCAACAACCCGGGACAGGGGGCACCGGGGAGCTGTTTTTT.

V and J are TRBV9 and TRBJ1-6; D gene unclear. The CDR3 is 15 residues long. Per germline, CDR1 SGDLS and CDR2 YYNGEE. The V end was cut by 4 bases, the J end by 10 bases, with 18 bases between. CDR3 sequence reads: CASSLSVASVSPLHF. CDR3 in DNA: TGTGCCAGCAGCTTAAGCGTGGCGTCCGTCTCACCCCTCCACTTT.

The CDR3 DNA reads as TGTGCCAGCAGCCACGACCTTAGGACAGGGGGCTACAATGAGCAGTTCTTC. Translation gives CASSHDLRTGGYNEQFF. The genes are TRBV7-9 and TRBJ2-1, with 10 positions matching TRBD1. V trimming: 5 bases; J trimming: 3 bases; junction bases outside the gene matches: 10. This CDR3 is 17 amino acids long. Germline V lookup: CDR1 SEHNR, CDR2 FQNEAQ (reference sequence).

The chain carries TRBV18 and TRBJ2-5; possible D gene TRBD2, 5 bases. The end of the DNA aligns better with TRBJ2-7, so the J call may be wrong. CDR1 and CDR2 from the germline V gene are KGHSH and LQKENI. The CDR3 is made up of 16 amino acids. CDR3 in amino acids: CASSPSGFRGTYEQYF. The CDR3 DNA is TGTGCCAGCTCACCATCAGGCTTCCGAGGGACCTACGAGCAGTACTTC.

The chain carries TRBV5-1 and TRBJ2-3, with 11 bases lining up with TRBD2. V dropped 4 bases and J dropped 2; count of bases not matched to a gene: 6. Per the germline V gene, CDR1 is SGHRS and CDR2 is YFSETQ. CDR3 length equals 16 residues. CDR3 region: CASSPALAGVTDTQYF. The CDR3 nucleotides are TGCGCCAGCAGCCCCGCACTAGCGGGGGTCACAGATACGCAGTATTTT.

The CDR3, as DNA: TGTGCCAGCAGACCCCGTCAGGGGGCAGGTCAGCCCCAGCATTTT. Its protein product is CASRPRQGAGQPQHF. The genes are TRBV28 and TRBJ1-5, with 8 bases lining up with TRBD1. Unmatched junction bases numbered 10, after V lost 6 bases and J lost 6 bases. CDR1 is MDHEN and CDR2 is SYDVKM in the germline V gene. The CDR3 sequence is 15 residues long.

This chain links TRBV28 with TRBJ2-7; unclear D gene. V was shortened by 4 bases and J by 5 bases, with 15 bases between the two germline ends. This CDR3 contains 14 residues. Germline V gives CDR1 MDHEN, CDR2 SYDVKM. The CDR3 reads CASSSRATLDEQYF. The CDR3 DNA sequence: TGTGCCAGCAGTTCCCGGGCCACACTTGACGAGCAGTACTTC.

The V gene is TRBV6-1, the J gene TRBJ1-5; D is perhaps TRBD1 (6 bases). Trimming left V 1 base short and J 3 bases short, with 13 bases between. The CDR3 consists of 16 residues. Germline V lookup: CDR1 MNHNS, CDR2 SASEGT. In nucleotides, the CDR3 is TGTGCCAGCAGTGAAGGAAGGACAGAATCCAATCAGCCCCAGCATTTT. Translating gives CASSEGRTESNQPQHF.

The chain employs TRBV4-1 and TRBJ2-3; 10 bases match TRBD2. The CDR3 loop spans 20 amino acids. Germline CDR1 is MGHRA and CDR2 is YSYEKL. V shed 0 bases, J shed 7 bases, and the junction held 19 bases outside the gene matches. The CDR3 sequence: CASSQDYGTSGEGSLNTQYF. The CDR3 coding sequence is TGCGCCAGCAGCCAAGATTATGGAACTAGCGGGGAAGGGTCCTTAAATACGCAGTATTTT.

V usage is TRBV2 and J usage is TRBJ2-7; the match to TRBD2 covers 11 bases. The CDR3 sequence is 14 residues long. Trimming took 11 bases from V and 7 from J; bases not matched to a gene: 13. Germline V CDR1 and CDR2: SNHLY, FYNNEI. This CDR3 reads CAGGLLAGAREQYF. CDR3 coding DNA: TGTGCCGGAGGGCTACTAGCGGGGGCCAGGGAGCAGTACTTC.

This chain connects TRBV19 to TRBJ1-5; 8 nucleotides match TRBD1. V lost 6 bases and J lost 4; bases outside the gene matches: 8. The CDR3 length is 15 residues. CDR1 and CDR2 (germline): LNHDA, SQIVND (reference sequence). For the CDR3, the DNA is TGTGCCAGTAGGGAGGACGGACAGGGAAATCAGCCCCAGCATTTT. The encoded protein is CASREDGQGNQPQHF.

This clone was detected a few times. The chain employs TRBV7-2 and TRBJ2-2; 10 nucleotides agree with TRBD2. V was clipped by 2 bases and J by 7 bases; unmatched bases: 4. The germline V gene encodes CDR1 SGHTA and CDR2 FQGNSA. The CDR3 spans 15 residues. The DNA of the CDR3 is TGTGCCAGCAGCTTACGGACTAGCGGTAACGGGGAGCTGTTTTTT. Translation: CASSLRTSGNGELFF.

This clone has more than one count but fewer than ten. The chain joins TRBV19 to TRBJ1-3, with D perhaps matching TRBD1 (5 bases). The CDR3 runs to 14 residues. The V gene lost 5 bases and the J gene lost 3 bases, with 11 bases spanning the gap. CDR1 is LNHDA, CDR2 SQIVND, per germline (reference sequence). The CDR3 DNA follows: TGTGCCAGTAGTTCCAGGGTTCTTGGAAACACCATATATTTT. It encodes CASSSRVLGNTIYF. The whole variable domain, remainder taken from reference TRBV19 and TRBJ1-3, is DGGITQSPKYLFRKEGQNVTLSCEQNLNHDAMYWYRQDPGQGLRLIYYSQIVNDFQKGDIAEGYSVSREKKESFPLTVTSAQKNPTAFYLCASSSRVLGNTIYFGEGSWLTVV.

This clone showed up just once. The J gene is TRBJ2-5, the V gene TRBV19; TRBD2 is a possible D gene (6 bases). This CDR3 region has 15 residues. With 5 bases removed from V and 4 bases from J, the gap between germline ends came to 17 bases. Germline CDR1 reads LNHDA; CDR2 reads SQIVND (reference sequence). The CDR3 loop is CASSAGPLLRETQYF. The CDR3 DNA is TGTGCCAGTAGTGCGGGACCGCTCCTGCGAGAGACCCAGTACTTC.

The chain employs TRBV7-2 and TRBJ2-3; D is unresolved. Trimming removed 5 bases from V and 0 bases from J, with 15 bases in between. This CDR3 spans 16 amino acids. The germline gives CDR1 SGHTA, CDR2 FQGNSA. Here the CDR3 reads CASSPPGVSSTDTQYF. Written as DNA, the CDR3 is TGTGCCAGCAGCCCACCGGGCGTTTCTAGCACAGATACGCAGTATTTT.

The V gene is TRBV19, the J gene TRBJ1-1, with 7 bases aligning to TRBD1. V trimming: 4 bases; J trimming: 5 bases; junction bases outside the gene matches: 10. The CDR3 loop spans 15 amino acids. Germline assignment: CDR1 LNHDA and CDR2 SQIVND (reference sequence). The CDR3 here is CASSTTTGFRTEAFF. CDR3 DNA: TGTGCCAGTAGTACCACGACAGGGTTTAGGACTGAAGCTTTCTTT. The complete variable domain, with remaining parts taken from reference TRBV19 and TRBJ1-1, reads DGGITQSPKYLFRKEGQNVTLSCEQNLNHDAMYWYRQDPGQGLRLIYYSQIVNDFQKGDIAEGYSVSREKKESFPLTVTSAQKNPTAFYLCASSTTTGFRTEAFFGQGTRLTVV.

The chain has TRBV5-4 and TRBJ1-3; a weak D match, TRBD1 (6 bases). With 4 bases removed from V and 0 bases from J, the gap between germline ends came to 17 bases. The CDR3 runs 17 residues. Germline V CDR1 and CDR2: SGHNT, YYREEE (reference sequence). DNA for the CDR3: TGTGCCAGCAGCGCACCTCCTACAGGGATCTCTGGAAACACCATATATTTT. The encoded protein is CASSAPPTGISGNTIYF.

This clone was found a few times. The rearrangement joins TRBV2 to TRBJ2-5; 16 bases are shared with TRBD2. The CDR3 length is 17 residues. J was trimmed by 5 bases and V by 6 bases; bases with no gene match: 9. Germline CDR1 SNHLY, CDR2 FYNNEI. In DNA, the CDR3 is TGTGCCAGCAGCTCCGGGACTAGCGGGGGGGCTGGGGAGACCCAGTACTTC. It yields the protein CASSSGTSGGAGETQYF.

The J gene is TRBJ2-3, the V gene TRBV6-6, with 9 bases lining up with TRBD1. Germline assignment: CDR1 MNHNY and CDR2 SVGAGI (reference sequence). The V gene end was trimmed by 5 bases and the J gene end by 0 bases; junction bases not matched to a gene: 6. There are 16 residues in the CDR3. Here the CDR3 reads CASSGTGGPSTDTQYF. CDR3 bases: TGTGCCAGCAGTGGCACAGGGGGCCCAAGCACAGATACGCAGTATTTT.

The chain joins TRBV7-2 to TRBJ1-2; TRBD1 is a possible D gene (6 bases). The CDR3 is made up of 16 amino acids. The germline gives CDR1 SGHTA, CDR2 FQGNSA. V was pared by 10 bases and J by 4 bases, with 25 bases between. The CDR3 DNA is TGTGCCACTACCGGACAGTCTATAGGTCCGGGCTATGGCTACACCTTC. Translated: CATTGQSIGPGYGYTF.

The chain joins TRBV5-1 to TRBJ2-1, with 10 bases lining up with TRBD1. J was trimmed by 8 bases and V by 2 bases; bases with no gene match: 7. The V gene's germline CDR1 is SGHRS and CDR2 YFSETQ. The CDR3 totals 15 residues. CDR3 region: CASSFPGTGAHEQFF. CDR3 in DNA: TGCGCCAGCAGCTTCCCCGGGACAGGGGCTCATGAGCAGTTCTTC.

The chain joins TRBV5-5 to TRBJ2-3; 9 nucleotides match TRBD2. Germline V gene data show CDR1 as SGHKS and CDR2 as YYEKEE (reference sequence). This CDR3 has 14 residues. The junction had 2 bases not matched to a gene; V was cut back by 0 bases and J by 6 bases. The chain's CDR3 is CASSLERGEDTQYF. Written as DNA, the CDR3 is TGTGCCAGCAGCTTGGAGCGGGGGGAGGATACGCAGTATTTT.

The chain links TRBV10-3 to TRBJ1-2; possible D gene TRBD1, 5 bases. Germline lookup yields CDR1 ENHRY and CDR2 SYGVKD. CDR3 size: 13 residues. The V and J ends lost 5 bases and 7 bases respectively, with 14 bases between them. The CDR3 reads CAISRGGEGGYTF. The CDR3 DNA reads as TGTGCCATCAGTCGCGGGGGGGAAGGTGGCTACACCTTC.